A single sample is the source of the 26 T cell receptor beta chains below, sequenced in a study of control samples from healthy donors and cancer patients. Some clones are missing from TCRdb's copy, which holds only in-frame ones; the method was immunoSEQ multiplex PCR. The sample consists of about 170,000 clones, 94% of them appearing once. The sequencing input was blood. The receptors were gathered from a woman between 18 and 30 years old in good health.

Comment on this clone: Other DNA sequences in this specimen translate into the identical CDR3. The V and J genes are TRBV11-2 and TRBJ2-1; D gene uncertain. This CDR3 has 13 residues. CDR1 and CDR2 from the germline V gene are SGHAT and FQNNGV. The germline V and J ends were trimmed by 1 base and 2 bases, with 3 bases remaining between them. The CDR3 loop is CASSLGTYNEQFF. CDR3 nucleotides: TGTGCCAGCAGCTTAGGTACCTACAATGAGCAGTTCTTC.

V usage is TRBV9 and J usage is TRBJ1-1, with 10 bases lining up with TRBD1. V shed 4 bases and J 7 bases; nucleotides not matched to a gene: 10. Germline V gene data show CDR1 as SGDLS and CDR2 as YYNGEE. The CDR3 loop spans 15 amino acids. The CDR3 DNA follows: TGTGCCAGCAGCCCGCAGGGACAGGGGACGGATGAAGCTTTCTTT. Its translation: CASSPQGQGTDEAFF.

The chain employs TRBV11-2 and TRBJ1-2; 8 bases line up with TRBD1. V lost 3 bases, J lost 4 bases, and 7 bases stayed unmatched. The CDR3 is made up of 15 amino acids. Per the germline V gene, CDR1 is SGHAT and CDR2 is FQNNGV. CDR3: CASSFLQGAIYGYTF. The CDR3 coding sequence is TGTGCCAGCAGCTTTCTTCAGGGGGCCATCTATGGCTACACCTTC. The complete variable domain, with remaining parts taken from reference TRBV11-2 and TRBJ1-2, reads EAGVAQSPRYKIIEKRQSVAFWCNPISGHATLYWYQQILGQGPKLLIQFQNNGVVDDSQLPKDRFSAERLKGVDSTLKIQPAKLEDSAVYLCASSFLQGAIYGYTFGSGTRLTVV.

The gene calls are TRBV18 and TRBJ2-3; tentatively, D is TRBD1 (6 bases). Between the trimmed V and J ends, which lost 5 bases and 6 bases, there was a span of 12 bases. The CDR3 is 13 amino acids. Germline V lookup: CDR1 KGHSH, CDR2 LQKENI. The CDR3 DNA reads as TGTGCCAGCTCATCGACAGGTTCCGATACGCAGTATTTT. Protein sequence: CASSSTGSDTQYF. The variable domain in full, completed from reference TRBV18 and TRBJ2-3, reads NAGVMQNPRHLVRRRGQEARLRCSPMKGHSHVYWYRQLPEEGLKFMVYLQKENIIDESGMPKERFSAEFPKEGPSILRIQQVVRGDSAAYFCASSSTGSDTQYFGPGTRLTVL.

The V and J genes are TRBV9 and TRBJ1-1, with 8 bases matching TRBD1. Germline V gene data show CDR1 as SGDLS and CDR2 as YYNGEE. The CDR3 totals 15 residues. The ends lost 3 bases at V and 3 bases at J; junction bases unmatched: 7. The CDR3 bases are TGTGCCAGCAGCGAGACAGGGGTTCGGGACACTGAAGCTTTCTTT. Translating gives CASSETGVRDTEAFF.

The chain recombines TRBV11-2 with TRBJ1-4, with 7 bases aligning to TRBD1. V was pared by 5 bases and J by 5 bases, with 8 bases of the junction left unmatched. CDR1 and CDR2 from the germline V gene are SGHAT and FQNNGV. This CDR3 is built from 15 residues. As DNA, the CDR3 is TGTGCCAGCAGCCGATTCCGGGACAGCAATGAAAAACTGTTTTTT. This gives the protein CASSRFRDSNEKLFF.

V gene TRBV2 combines with J gene TRBJ1-2; the match to TRBD1 covers 8 bases. V gave up 4 bases and J gave up 8 bases; unmatched junction bases: 6. The CDR3 contains 13 residues. Germline V gene data show CDR1 as SNHLY and CDR2 as FYNNEI. CDR3 DNA: TGTGCCAGCAGTGCTATACAGGGGGTGGGCTACACCTTC. Its protein product is CASSAIQGVGYTF.

The chain links TRBV11-1 to TRBJ2-2; TRBD1 aligns across 11 bases. The CDR3 consists of 16 residues. CDR1 and CDR2 from the germline V gene are SGHAT and FQDESV (reference sequence). The J segment lost 6 bases and the V segment lost 5 bases, leaving 8 bases of the junction unmatched. Here the CDR3 reads CASSPRTGGRSGELFF. Here the CDR3 DNA reads TGTGCCAGCAGCCCGAGGACAGGGGGCCGGTCCGGGGAGCTGTTTTTT.

The chain couples TRBV28 to TRBJ2-7, with 13 bases lining up with TRBD2. Germline loops: CDR1 MDHEN, CDR2 SYDVKM. The CDR3 extends over 17 amino acids. V shed 3 bases and J 2 bases; nucleotides not matched to a gene: 7. CDR3 nucleotides: TGTGCCAGCAGTTTCAGACTAGCGGGAGGACCCGCCTACGAGCAGTACTTC. Its translation is CASSFRLAGGPAYEQYF.

This chain joins TRBV19 and TRBJ1-1; TRBD1 might be the D (5 bases). V gave up 4 bases and J gave up 3 bases, with 12 bases separating them. This CDR3 comprises 14 residues. The germline V gene encodes CDR1 LNHDA and CDR2 SQIVND (reference sequence). CDR3 protein: CASSTETGYTEAFF. DNA for the CDR3: TGTGCCAGTAGTACCGAAACAGGATACACTGAAGCTTTCTTT.

The J gene is TRBJ2-5, the V gene TRBV7-2, with D possibly matching TRBD2 (5 bases). The CDR3 has 14 residues. V lost 5 bases and J lost 2, with 12 bases in between. Per the germline V gene, CDR1 is SGHTA and CDR2 is FQGNSA. The CDR3 DNA sequence: TGTGCCAGCAGCCCTACAGCGGCACAAGAGACCCAGTACTTC. This sequence encodes CASSPTAAQETQYF.

The chain links TRBV29-1 to TRBJ2-3; a possible D gene is TRBD2 (6 bases). Trimming left V 7 bases short and J 11 bases short, with 22 bases between. This CDR3 is 13 amino acids long. Germline V gene sequence: CDR1 SQVTM, CDR2 ANQGSEA. DNA of the CDR3: TGCAGCGCCGGCGGGGACTCCCCGAGAATGCAGTATTTT. Its translation: CSAGGDSPRMQYF.

The chain uses TRBV3-1 (or the pseudogene TRBV3-2) and TRBJ1-1; the D is unclear. The CDR3 consists of 13 residues. Germline CDR1 is LGHDT and CDR2 is YNNKEL (reference sequence). Trimming removed 1 base at V and 6 bases at J, with 9 bases between. For the CDR3, the DNA is TGTGCCAGCAGCCAAGCGCTTGTTGCTGAAGCTTTCTTT. It specifies CASSQALVAEAFF.

This clone appeared once. The rearrangement uses TRBV19 and TRBJ1-5; D perhaps matches TRBD1 (6 bases). CDR3 size: 18 residues. The V end lost 0 bases, the J end lost 6 bases, and 21 bases lay between the germline ends. Germline V gives CDR1 LNHDA, CDR2 SQIVND (reference sequence). CDR3 sequence reads: CASSIDPPGGSWGQPQHF. The DNA for the CDR3 is TGTGCCAGTAGTATAGATCCCCCCGGGGGCTCTTGGGGTCAGCCCCAGCATTTT.

The V and J genes are TRBV18 and TRBJ2-1; tentative D call: TRBD2 (7 bases). Germline assignment: CDR1 KGHSH and CDR2 LQKENI. CDR3 length equals 13 residues. The V end was cut by 2 bases, the J end by 9 bases, with 11 bases between. This CDR3 reads CASSPTGGSEQFF. The CDR3 region has the DNA TGTGCCAGCTCACCAACGGGGGGCAGTGAGCAGTTCTTC.

The table lists this clone with a count of one. The chain carries TRBV4-3 and TRBJ2-3; 7 nucleotides line up with TRBD1. V lost 4 bases to trimming and J lost 0 bases; unmatched junction nucleotides: 4. The CDR3 extends over 15 amino acids. Germline CDR1 reads LGHNA; CDR2 reads YSLEER. The CDR3 reads CASSRGGQSTDTQYF. The CDR3 DNA is TGCGCCAGCAGCCGAGGGGGACAGAGCACAGATACGCAGTATTTT.

The chain is built from TRBV7-9 and TRBJ1-2, with TRBD1 matching 9 bases. The CDR3 runs to 15 residues. J was trimmed by 8 bases and V by 3 bases; bases with no gene match: 10. CDR1 and CDR2 from the germline V gene are SEHNR and FQNEAQ (reference sequence). The CDR3 region has the DNA TGTGCCAGCAGCTTGGCTGGGACAGGGATGAGGGGCTACACCTTC. Translation gives CASSLAGTGMRGYTF.

This chain uses TRBV24-1 with TRBJ2-2, with D possibly called TRBD1 or TRBD2 (6 bases each). Germline V gene data show CDR1 as KGHDR and CDR2 as SFDVKD. Trimming removed 6 bases from V and 7 bases from J, with 14 bases in between. CDR3 length equals 14 residues. CDR3 loop: CATSNRGLVGELFF. In DNA, the CDR3 is TGTGCCACCAGTAACCGGGGGCTTGTCGGGGAGCTGTTTTTT.

The chain combines TRBV6-2 or TRBV6-3 with TRBJ1-1; D not certain. There are 13 residues in the CDR3. V was clipped by 4 bases and J by 3 bases, with 9 bases between them. Germline V gene lookup returns CDR1 MNHEY and CDR2 SVGEGT. The CDR3 protein is CASSWTVYTEAFF. The CDR3 nucleotides are TGTGCCAGCAGTTGGACGGTTTACACTGAAGCTTTCTTT.

The chain uses TRBV11-3 and TRBJ1-1; D might be TRBD1 (5 bases). This CDR3 is built from 13 residues. Per the germline V gene, CDR1 is SGHNT and CDR2 is YENEEA. Trimming removed 3 bases from V and 0 bases from J, with 5 bases in between. CDR3 nucleotides: TGTGCCAGCAGCTTGACAGTGAACACTGAAGCTTTCTTT. As protein: CASSLTVNTEAFF.

This clone was picked up one time. This sequence joins TRBV29-1 and TRBJ2-3; unclear D gene. The V gene's germline CDR1 is SQVTM and CDR2 ANQGSEA. The length of the CDR3 is 13 residues. Trimming cost V 7 bases and J 2 bases, with 13 bases left between them. The CDR3 protein is CSGKPSITDTQYF. The CDR3, as DNA: TGCAGCGGGAAGCCTAGTATCACAGATACGCAGTATTTT.

This chain uses TRBV13 with TRBJ2-2, with D possibly being TRBD1 (5 bases). The V and J ends lost 5 bases and 7 bases respectively, with 20 bases between them. From germline, CDR1 is PRHDT and CDR2 FYEKMQ (reference sequence). The CDR3 sequence is 16 residues long. In DNA form, the CDR3 reads TGTGCCAGCAGCCCCGTGGCCGGACAACTAATCGGGGAGCTGTTTTTT. Translated, it gives CASSPVAGQLIGELFF.

This clone was seen a single time. The gene calls are TRBV6-2 or TRBV6-3 and TRBJ1-1; TRBD1 matches 8 bases. V lost 4 bases to trimming and J lost 3 bases; unmatched junction nucleotides: 7. The CDR3 runs to 15 residues. Looked up from germline, CDR1 is MNHEY and CDR2 is SVGEGT. The CDR3 loop is CASSSRGQGYTEAFF. CDR3 DNA sequence: TGTGCCAGCAGTTCCAGGGGGCAGGGGTACACTGAAGCTTTCTTT.

The rearrangement links TRBV5-1 to TRBJ2-4; D uncertain. Trimming took off 0 bases at V and 3 bases at J, with 4 bases between the two ends. CDR1 and CDR2 from the germline V gene are SGHRS and YFSETQ. The CDR3 has 13 residues. CDR3 protein: CASSLEDKNIQYF. DNA for the CDR3: TGCGCCAGCAGCTTGGAAGACAAAAACATTCAGTACTTC.

The chain links TRBV5-1 to TRBJ1-4; TRBD1 aligns across 9 bases. The trim removed 4 bases at V and 7 bases at J, leaving 5 bases unmatched. Germline assignment: CDR1 SGHRS and CDR2 YFSETQ. The CDR3 loop spans 14 amino acids. The DNA of the CDR3 is TGCGCCAGCAGCGACAGACAGGGGGGTGAAAAACTGTTTTTT. Translated: CASSDRQGGEKLFF. The full variable domain, its missing parts supplied by reference TRBV5-1 and TRBJ1-4, is KAGVTQTPRYLIKTRGQQVTLSCSPISGHRSVSWYQQTPGQGLQFLFEYFSETQRNKGNFPGRFSGRQFSNSRSEMNVSTLELGDSALYLCASSDRQGGEKLFFGSGTQLSVL.

The V and J genes are TRBV7-9 and TRBJ2-1, with 11 positions matching TRBD1. J lost 9 bases, V lost 3 bases, and 10 bases had no gene match. The CDR3 is 16 residues long. CDR1 and CDR2 from the germline V gene are SEHNR and FQNEAQ (reference sequence). In nucleotides, the CDR3 is TGTGCCAGCAGCTTCAATCCGGGACAGGGGGGCGGTGAGCAGTTCTTC. As protein: CASSFNPGQGGGEQFF.